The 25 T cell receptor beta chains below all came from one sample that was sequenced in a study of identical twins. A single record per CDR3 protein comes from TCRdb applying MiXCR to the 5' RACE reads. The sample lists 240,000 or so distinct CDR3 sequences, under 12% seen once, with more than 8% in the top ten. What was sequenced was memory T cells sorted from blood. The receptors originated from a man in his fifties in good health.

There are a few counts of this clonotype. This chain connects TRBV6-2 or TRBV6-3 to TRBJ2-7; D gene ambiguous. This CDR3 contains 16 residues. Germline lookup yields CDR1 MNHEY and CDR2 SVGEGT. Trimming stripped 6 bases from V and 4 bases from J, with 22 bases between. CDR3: CASRTTAPGQRYEQYF. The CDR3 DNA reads TGTGCCAGCAGAACCACGGCCCCCGGGCAACGATACGAGCAGTACTTC.

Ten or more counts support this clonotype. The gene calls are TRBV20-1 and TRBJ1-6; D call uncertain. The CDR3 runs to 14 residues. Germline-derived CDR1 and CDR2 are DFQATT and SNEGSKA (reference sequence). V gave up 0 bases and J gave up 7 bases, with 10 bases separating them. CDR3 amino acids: CSARDRTFNSPLHF. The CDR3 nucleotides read TGCAGTGCTAGAGATCGGACGTTCAATTCACCCCTCCACTTT.

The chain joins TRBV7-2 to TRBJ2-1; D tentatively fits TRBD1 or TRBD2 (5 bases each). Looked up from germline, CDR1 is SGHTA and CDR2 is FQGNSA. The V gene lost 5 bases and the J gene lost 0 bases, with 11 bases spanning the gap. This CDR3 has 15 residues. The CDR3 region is CASSQTGTSYNEQFF. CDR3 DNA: TGTGCCAGCAGCCAAACGGGGACCTCCTACAATGAGCAGTTCTTC.

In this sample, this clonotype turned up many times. The CDR3 loop reads CASRPDRSRAEAFF. The DNA of the CDR3 is TGTGCCAGCAGGCCAGACAGGTCGAGGGCTGAAGCTTTCTTT. The chain employs TRBV12-3 or TRBV12-4 and TRBJ1-1; D might be TRBD1 (6 bases). This CDR3 spans 14 amino acids. Trimming pared 6 bases from V and 6 bases from J, leaving 17 bases between.

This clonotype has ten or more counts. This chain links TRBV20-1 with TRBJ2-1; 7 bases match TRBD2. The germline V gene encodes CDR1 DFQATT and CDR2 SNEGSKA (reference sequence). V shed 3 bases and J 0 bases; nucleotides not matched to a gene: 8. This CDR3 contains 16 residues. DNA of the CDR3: TGCAGTGCTAGCCAACCAACGGGGGGCTCCTACAATGAGCAGTTCTTC. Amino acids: CSASQPTGGSYNEQFF.

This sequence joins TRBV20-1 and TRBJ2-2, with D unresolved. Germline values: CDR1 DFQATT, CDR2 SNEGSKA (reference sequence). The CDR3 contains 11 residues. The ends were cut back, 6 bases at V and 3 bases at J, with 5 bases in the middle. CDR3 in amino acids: CSATYTGELFF. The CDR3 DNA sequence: TGCAGTGCAACCTACACCGGGGAGCTGTTTTTT.

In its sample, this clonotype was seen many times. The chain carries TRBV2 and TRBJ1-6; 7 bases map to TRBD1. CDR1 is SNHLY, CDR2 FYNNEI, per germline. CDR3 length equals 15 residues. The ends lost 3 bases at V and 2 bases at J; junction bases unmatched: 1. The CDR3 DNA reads TGTGCCAGCAGTGATCAGGGGGCCTATAATTCACCCCTCCACTTT. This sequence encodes CASSDQGAYNSPLHF. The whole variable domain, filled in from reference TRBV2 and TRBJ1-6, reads EPEVTQTPSHQVTQMGQEVILRCVPISNHLYFYWYRQILGQKVEFLVSFYNNEISEKSEIFDDQFSVERPDGSNFTLKIRSTKLEDSAMYFCASSDQGAYNSPLHFGNGTRLTVT.

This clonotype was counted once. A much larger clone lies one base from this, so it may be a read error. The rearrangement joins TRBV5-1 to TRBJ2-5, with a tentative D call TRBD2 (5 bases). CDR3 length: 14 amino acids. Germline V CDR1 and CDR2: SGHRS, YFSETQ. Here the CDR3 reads CPSSLERGEETQYF. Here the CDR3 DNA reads TGCCCCAGCAGCTTGGAACGGGGAGAAGAGACCCAGTACTTC.

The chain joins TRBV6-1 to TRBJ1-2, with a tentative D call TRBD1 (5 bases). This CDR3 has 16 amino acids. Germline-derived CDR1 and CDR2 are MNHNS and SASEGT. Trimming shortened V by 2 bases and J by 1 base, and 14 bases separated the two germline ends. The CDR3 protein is CASSELTGTINYGYTF. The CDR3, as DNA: TGTGCCAGCAGTGAACTCACCGGGACTATTAACTATGGCTACACCTTC.

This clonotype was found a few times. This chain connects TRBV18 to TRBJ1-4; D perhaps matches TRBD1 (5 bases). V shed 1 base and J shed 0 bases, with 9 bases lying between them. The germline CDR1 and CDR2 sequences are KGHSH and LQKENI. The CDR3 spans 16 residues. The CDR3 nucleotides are TGTGCCAGCTCACCACGACAGCGAGCAACTAATGAAAAACTGTTTTTT. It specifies CASSPRQRATNEKLFF.

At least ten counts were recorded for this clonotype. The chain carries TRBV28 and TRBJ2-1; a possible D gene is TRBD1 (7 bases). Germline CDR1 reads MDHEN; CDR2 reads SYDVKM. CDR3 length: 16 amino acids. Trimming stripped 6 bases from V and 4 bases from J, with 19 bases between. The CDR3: CASREGAPGAYNEQFF. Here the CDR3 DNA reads TGTGCCAGCAGGGAGGGGGCCCCCGGGGCTTACAATGAGCAGTTCTTC.

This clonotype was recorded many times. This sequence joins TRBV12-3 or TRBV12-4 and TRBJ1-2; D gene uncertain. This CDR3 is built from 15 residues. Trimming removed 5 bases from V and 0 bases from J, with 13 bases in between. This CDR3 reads CASSPRGGSNYGYTF. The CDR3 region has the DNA TGTGCCAGCAGTCCCCGGGGTGGGTCTAACTATGGCTACACCTTC.

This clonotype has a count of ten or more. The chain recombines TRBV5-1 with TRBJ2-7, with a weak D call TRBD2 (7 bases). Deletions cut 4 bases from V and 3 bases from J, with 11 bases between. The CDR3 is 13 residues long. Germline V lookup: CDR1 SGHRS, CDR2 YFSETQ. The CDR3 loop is CASSGRGNYEQYF. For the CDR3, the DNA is TGCGCCAGCAGCGGGAGGGGGAACTACGAGCAGTACTTC. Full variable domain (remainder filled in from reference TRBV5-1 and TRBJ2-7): KAGVTQTPRYLIKTRGQQVTLSCSPISGHRSVSWYQQTPGQGLQFLFEYFSETQRNKGNFPGRFSGRQFSNSRSEMNVSTLELGDSALYLCASSGRGNYEQYFGPGTRLTVT.

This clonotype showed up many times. DNA of the CDR3: TGTGCCTGGAGTAAGGCCGAGAATCAGCCCCAGCATTTT. Amino acids: CAWSKAENQPQHF. This chain links TRBV30 with TRBJ1-5, with D uncertain. This CDR3 contains 13 residues. Germline CDR1 is GTSNPN and CDR2 is SVGIG (reference sequence). V gave up 2 bases and J gave up 4 bases, with 9 bases separating them.

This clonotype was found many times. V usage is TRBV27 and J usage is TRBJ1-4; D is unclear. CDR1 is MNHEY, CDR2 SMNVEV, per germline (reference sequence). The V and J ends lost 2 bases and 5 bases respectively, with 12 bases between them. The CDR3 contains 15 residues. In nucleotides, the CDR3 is TGTGCCAGCAGTTTAGAATCAGGTGTGAATGAAAAACTGTTTTTT. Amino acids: CASSLESGVNEKLFF.

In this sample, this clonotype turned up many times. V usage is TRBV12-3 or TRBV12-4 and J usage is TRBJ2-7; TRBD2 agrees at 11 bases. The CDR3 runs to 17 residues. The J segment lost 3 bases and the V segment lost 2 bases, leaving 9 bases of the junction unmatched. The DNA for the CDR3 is TGTGCCAGCAGTTTAACCCGACTAGCGGGGAACCTCTACGAGCAGTACTTC. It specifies CASSLTRLAGNLYEQYF.

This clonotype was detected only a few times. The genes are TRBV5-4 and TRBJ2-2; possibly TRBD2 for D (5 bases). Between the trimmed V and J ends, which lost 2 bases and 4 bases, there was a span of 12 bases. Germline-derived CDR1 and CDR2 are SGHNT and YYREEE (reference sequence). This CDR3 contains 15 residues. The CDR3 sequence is CASSFSDFRTGELFF. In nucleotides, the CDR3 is TGTGCCAGCAGCTTTAGCGATTTTCGCACCGGGGAGCTGTTTTTT.

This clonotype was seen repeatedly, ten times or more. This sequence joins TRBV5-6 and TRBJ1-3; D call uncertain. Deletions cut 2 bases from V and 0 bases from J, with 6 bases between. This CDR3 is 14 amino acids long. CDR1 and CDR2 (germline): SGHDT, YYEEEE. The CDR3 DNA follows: TGTGCCAGCAGCTTAGATCCCTCTGGAAACACCATATATTTT. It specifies CASSLDPSGNTIYF.

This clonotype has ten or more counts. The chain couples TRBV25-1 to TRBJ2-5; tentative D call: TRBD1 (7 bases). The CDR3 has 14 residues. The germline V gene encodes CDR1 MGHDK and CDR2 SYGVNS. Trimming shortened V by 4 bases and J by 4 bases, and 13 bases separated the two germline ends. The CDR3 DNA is TGTGCCAGCAGTGGGACAGGAGGGGCAGAGACCCAGTACTTC. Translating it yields CASSGTGGAETQYF.

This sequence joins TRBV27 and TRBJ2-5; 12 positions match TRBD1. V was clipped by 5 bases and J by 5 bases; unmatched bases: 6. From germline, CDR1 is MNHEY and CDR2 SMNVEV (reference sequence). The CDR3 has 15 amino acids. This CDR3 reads CASSRGQGAWETQYF. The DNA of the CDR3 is TGTGCCAGCAGTCGGGGACAGGGGGCCTGGGAGACCCAGTACTTC.

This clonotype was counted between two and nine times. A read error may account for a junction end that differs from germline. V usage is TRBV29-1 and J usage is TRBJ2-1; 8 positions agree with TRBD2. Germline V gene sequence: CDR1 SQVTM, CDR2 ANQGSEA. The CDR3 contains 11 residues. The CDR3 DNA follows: TGCAGCGTTGGATCTGACGGGAGGGCCACCTTC. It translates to CSVGSDGRATF.

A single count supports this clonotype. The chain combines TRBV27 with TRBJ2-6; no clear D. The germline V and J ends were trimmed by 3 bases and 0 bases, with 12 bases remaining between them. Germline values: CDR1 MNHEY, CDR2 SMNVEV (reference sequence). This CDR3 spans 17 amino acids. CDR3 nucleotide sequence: TGTGCCAGCAGTTTTTTGGGAAGCAACTCTGGGGCCAACGTCCTGACTTTC. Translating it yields CASSFLGSNSGANVLTF.

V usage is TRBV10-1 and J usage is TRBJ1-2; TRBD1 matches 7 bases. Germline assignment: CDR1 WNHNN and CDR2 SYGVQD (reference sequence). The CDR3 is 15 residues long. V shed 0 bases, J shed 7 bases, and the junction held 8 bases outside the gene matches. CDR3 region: CASSESPGQPSGYTF. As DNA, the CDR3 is TGCGCCAGCAGTGAGTCGCCGGGACAGCCGAGTGGCTACACCTTC.

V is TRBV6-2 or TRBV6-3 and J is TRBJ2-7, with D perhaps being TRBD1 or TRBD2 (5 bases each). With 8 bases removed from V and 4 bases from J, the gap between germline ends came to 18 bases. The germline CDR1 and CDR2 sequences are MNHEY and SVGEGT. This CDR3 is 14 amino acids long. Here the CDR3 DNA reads TGTGCCAGCTGGGGGTTTACAGCCCTTTACGAGCAGTACTTC. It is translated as CASWGFTALYEQYF.

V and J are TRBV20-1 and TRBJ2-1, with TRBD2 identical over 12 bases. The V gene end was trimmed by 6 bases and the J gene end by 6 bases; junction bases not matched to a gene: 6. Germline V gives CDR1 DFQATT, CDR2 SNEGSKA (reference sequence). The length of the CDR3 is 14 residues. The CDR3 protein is CSALLAGGLNEQFF. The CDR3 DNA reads TGCAGTGCGCTTCTAGCGGGAGGGCTCAATGAGCAGTTCTTC.